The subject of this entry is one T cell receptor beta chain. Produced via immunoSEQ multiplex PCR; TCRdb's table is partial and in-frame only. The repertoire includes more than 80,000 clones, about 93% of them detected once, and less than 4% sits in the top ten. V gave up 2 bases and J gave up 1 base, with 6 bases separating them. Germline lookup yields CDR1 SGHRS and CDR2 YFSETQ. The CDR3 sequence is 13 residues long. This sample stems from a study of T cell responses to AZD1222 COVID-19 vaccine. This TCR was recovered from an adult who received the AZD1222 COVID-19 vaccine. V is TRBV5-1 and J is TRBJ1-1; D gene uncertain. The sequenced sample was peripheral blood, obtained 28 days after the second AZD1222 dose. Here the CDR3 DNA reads TGCGCCAGCAGCTTCCACGCGAACACTGAAGCTTTCTTT. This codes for CASSFHANTEAFF.